One and the same sample provided the 21 T cell receptor beta chains below, sequenced in a study of T cell changes during pregnancy in multiple sclerosis. Sequenced by immunoSEQ multiplex PCR; TCRdb stores in-frame clones only, minus some. In the table there are 70,000 to 95,000 clones, 90% to 95% of which are singletons. The source material was peripheral blood, sampled in the second trimester of pregnancy. These receptors were collected from a female donor in good health, enrolled as a control in a pregnancy study.

The chain employs TRBV30 and TRBJ2-1; TRBD2 agrees at 13 bases. Germline CDR1 GTSNPN, CDR2 SVGIG (reference sequence). J was trimmed by 2 bases and V by 4 bases; bases with no gene match: 5. CDR3 length: 16 residues. The CDR3 here is CAWKLAGGPTYNEQFF. In nucleotides, the CDR3 is TGTGCCTGGAAACTAGCGGGGGGGCCTACCTACAATGAGCAGTTCTTC.

The chain combines TRBV11-1 with TRBJ2-4; the D gene is possibly TRBD1 (5 bases). This CDR3 has 15 amino acids. The V end lost 5 bases, the J end lost 2 bases, and 13 bases lay between the germline ends. Germline V gene sequence: CDR1 SGHAT, CDR2 FQDESV (reference sequence). The CDR3 spells CASSGHTYPKNIQYF. The DNA for the CDR3 is TGTGCCAGCAGCGGACATACCTATCCCAAAAACATTCAGTACTTC. The full variable domain, its missing parts supplied by reference TRBV11-1 and TRBJ2-4, is EAEVAQSPRYKITEKSQAVAFWCDPISGHATLYWYRQILGQGPELLVQFQDESVVDDSQLPKDRFSAERLKGVDSTLKIQPAELGDSAMYLCASSGHTYPKNIQYFGAGTRLSVL.

The CDR3 DNA is TGTGCCAGCAGCTTGGACTTACAGAGTCGCTATGGCTACACCTTC. It is translated as CASSLDLQSRYGYTF. The genes are TRBV7-9 and TRBJ1-2; no reliable D call. V shed 3 bases and J shed 4 bases, with 15 bases lying between them. In germline, CDR1 is SEHNR, CDR2 FQNEAQ (reference sequence). The CDR3 has 15 amino acids.

This clone was observed a handful of times. The rearrangement joins TRBV7-3 to TRBJ2-1; 8 bases align to TRBD2. CDR3 length: 13 residues. J gave up 9 bases and V 5 bases, and 6 bases lay outside the gene matches. Per the germline V gene, CDR1 is SGHTA and CDR2 is FQGTGA. The CDR3 loop reads CASSGGLAGEQFF. The CDR3 DNA follows: TGTGCCAGCAGCGGCGGGCTAGCGGGTGAGCAGTTCTTC.

The V and J genes are TRBV28 and TRBJ1-2; perhaps TRBD1 as D (6 bases). The V gene lost 2 bases and the J gene lost 3 bases, with 10 bases spanning the gap. Germline V CDR1 and CDR2: MDHEN, SYDVKM. CDR3 length equals 14 residues. CDR3 amino acids: CASSLRAGDYGYTF. CDR3 DNA: TGTGCCAGCAGTTTACGGGCAGGGGACTATGGCTACACCTTC.

The chain is built from TRBV30 and TRBJ1-1; no firm D call. The CDR3 is made up of 17 amino acids. The V gene's germline CDR1 is GTSNPN and CDR2 SVGIG (reference sequence). V lost 1 base to trimming and J lost 3 bases, with 21 bases between them. CDR3 coding DNA: TGTGCCTGGAGTGGATGGGTTTTCGCCGCGGAGGACACTGAAGCTTTCTTT. Its protein is CAWSGWVFAAEDTEAFF.

V gene TRBV9 combines with J gene TRBJ2-2; D is ambiguous. CDR1 is SGDLS and CDR2 is YYNGEE in the germline V gene. V lost 2 bases and J 4 bases, leaving 6 bases between the germline ends. This CDR3 is 13 amino acids long. CDR3 coding DNA: TGTGCCAGCAGCGTTCTCCTCACCGGGGAGCTGTTTTTT. Translation gives CASSVLLTGELFF.

This chain uses TRBV10-3 with TRBJ1-1; weak D call: TRBD1 (5 bases). The germline V and J ends were trimmed by 6 bases and 7 bases, with 12 bases remaining between them. Germline V gene lookup returns CDR1 ENHRY and CDR2 SYGVKD. The CDR3 spans 12 residues. The CDR3 DNA reads as TGTGCCATCAGGGGGACTGTAGATGAAGCTTTCTTT. Translated, it gives CAIRGTVDEAFF.

The chain uses TRBV7-3 and TRBJ1-5, with D uncertain. The V end lost 5 bases, the J end lost 6 bases, and 11 bases lay between the germline ends. The CDR3 loop spans 13 amino acids. Germline-derived CDR1 and CDR2 are SGHTA and FQGTGA. Written as DNA, the CDR3 is TGTGCCAGCAGCCCGGATCCGGGTCAGCCCCAGCATTTT. Translated: CASSPDPGQPQHF.

This chain uses TRBV7-3 with TRBJ2-1, with 11 nucleotides matching TRBD2. The ends lost 0 bases at V and 3 bases at J; junction bases unmatched: 4. This CDR3 region has 17 residues. Germline values: CDR1 SGHTA, CDR2 FQGTGA. DNA for the CDR3: TGTGCCAGCAGCTTAACGGTTCTAGCGGGGGGCTACAATGAGCAGTTCTTC. Translation: CASSLTVLAGGYNEQFF.

The gene calls are TRBV7-2 and TRBJ1-3, with D tentatively TRBD1 (5 bases). The CDR3 contains 15 residues. Germline V gives CDR1 SGHTA, CDR2 FQGNSA. Trimming shortened V by 5 bases and J by 2 bases, and 13 bases separated the two germline ends. CDR3 region: CASSGAAWTGNTIYF. CDR3 bases: TGTGCCAGCAGCGGGGCTGCGTGGACTGGAAACACCATATATTTT.

The chain employs TRBV5-1 and TRBJ1-1, with 9 bases fitting TRBD1. Germline-derived CDR1 and CDR2 are SGHRS and YFSETQ. J was trimmed by 3 bases and V by 4 bases; bases with no gene match: 4. The CDR3 contains 14 residues. The CDR3 reads CASSRGQGDTEAFF. Here the CDR3 DNA reads TGCGCCAGCAGCCGGGGACAGGGCGACACTGAAGCTTTCTTT.

The chain employs TRBV6-1 and TRBJ2-2; TRBD1 agrees at 9 bases. This CDR3 spans 15 amino acids. V trimming: 3 bases; J trimming: 7 bases; junction bases outside the gene matches: 6. Germline V gene data show CDR1 as MNHNS and CDR2 as SASEGT. CDR3 in DNA: TGTGCCAGCAGTGAGTTACAGGGGGCGCACGGGGAGCTGTTTTTT. Translating gives CASSELQGAHGELFF.

The J gene is TRBJ2-3, the V gene TRBV5-1; 7 bases are a match to TRBD2. The CDR3 is made up of 13 amino acids. The germline V gene encodes CDR1 SGHRS and CDR2 YFSETQ. Trimming at V came to 7 bases and at J to 6 bases, leaving 8 bases not matched to a gene. The CDR3 is CASFERGGDTQYF. In DNA, the CDR3 is TGCGCCAGCTTTGAGCGGGGTGGGGATACGCAGTATTTT.

This chain joins TRBV5-6 and TRBJ1-2, with D hard to call. Germline V gives CDR1 SGHDT, CDR2 YYEEEE. The CDR3 is made up of 14 amino acids. The germline V and J ends were trimmed by 0 bases and 3 bases, with 9 bases remaining between them. CDR3 in amino acids: CASSLARSYYGYTF. The DNA for the CDR3 is TGTGCCAGCAGCTTGGCTCGGTCCTACTATGGCTACACCTTC.

This rearrangement joins TRBV21-1 to TRBJ1-2; TRBD1 is the table's D call, not checked against the DNA. TRBV21-1 is tagged as a pseudogene. The CDR3 runs to 16 residues. CDR3 protein: CASSKGPGLEDYGYTF. The CDR3 DNA sequence: TGTGCCAGCAGCAAGGGGCCTGGCCTAGAGGACTATGGCTACACCTTC.

The chain joins TRBV9 to TRBJ1-2; 7 bases agree with TRBD1. There are 14 residues in the CDR3. Looked up from germline, CDR1 is SGDLS and CDR2 is YYNGEE. V shed 4 bases, J shed 4 bases, and the junction held 7 bases outside the gene matches. CDR3 loop: CASSIPGTAYGYTF. The CDR3 DNA reads as TGTGCCAGCAGCATCCCCGGGACAGCCTATGGCTACACCTTC.

The rearrangement joins TRBV29-1 to TRBJ1-2, with unresolved D. V was clipped by 5 bases and J by 6 bases, with 10 bases between them. Germline V gives CDR1 SQVTM, CDR2 ANQGSEA. The CDR3 contains 11 residues. CDR3 nucleotides: TGCAGCGTTTCCGGGATACATGGCTACACCTTC. This translates into CSVSGIHGYTF.

The chain employs TRBV15 and TRBJ1-4; tentatively, D is TRBD1 (6 bases). Trimming left V 0 bases short and J 8 bases short, with 22 bases between. This CDR3 has 18 amino acids. Per the germline V gene, CDR1 is LNHNV and CDR2 is YYDKDF (reference sequence). CDR3 DNA sequence: TGTGCCACCAGCAGAGAGGGGGCAACGTTAGCGGGTTCGGAAAAACTGTTTTTT. Its protein product is CATSREGATLAGSEKLFF.

This clone was observed a single time. The chain links TRBV11-2 to TRBJ1-1; TRBD1 agrees at 7 bases. From germline, CDR1 is SGHAT and CDR2 FQNNGV. The J segment lost 0 bases and the V segment lost 2 bases, leaving 9 bases of the junction unmatched. This CDR3 comprises 17 residues. The CDR3 region has the DNA TGTGCCAGCAGCTTATTCGGAGGGGGCATCATGAACACTGAAGCTTTCTTT. It translates to CASSLFGGGIMNTEAFF.

The gene calls are TRBV30 and TRBJ1-5, with a possible D match to TRBD1 (5 bases). The V gene lost 0 bases and the J gene lost 6 bases, with 9 bases spanning the gap. This CDR3 contains 13 residues. CDR1 and CDR2 (germline): GTSNPN, SVGIG (reference sequence). DNA of the CDR3: TGTGCCTGGAGTGTATCCGGGGGTCAGCCCCAGCATTTT. As protein: CAWSVSGGQPQHF.